This T cell receptor (beta chain) is drawn from a study of CD8+CD57+ T cells in acquired aplastic anemia. A few counts support this clonotype. The ends were cut back, 3 bases at V and 5 bases at J, with 7 bases in the middle. The germline CDR1 and CDR2 sequences are SGHTA and FQGNSA. This CDR3 is built from 12 residues. Genomic DNA provided the template from which TCR beta VDJ and CDR3 profiles were obtained. Using its own MiXCR run on the reads, TCRdb lists one record per CDR3 protein. The sample lists roughly 81,000 distinct CDR3 sequences, 40% to 50% occurring once. The sequence came from a human donor in good health, serving as a control. J is TRBJ2-5 and V is TRBV7-2; no clear D gene. Sequences were obtained from sorted CD4+, CD8+, or CD8+CD57+ T cells (not recorded which) from PBMCs. The CDR3 is CASSFPGETQYF. Here the CDR3 DNA reads TGTGCCAGCAGCTTCCCCGGGGAGACCCAGTACTTC.